This TCR beta chain was observed in a study of cytomegalovirus exposure and HLA in healthy donors. General study findings and limits: Three CMV-associated chains proved CMV antigen-specific in vitro. Subsequent analysis found a tendency for first-cohort TCR clusters to co-occur within the 120 or so validation repertoires.

In the case of this clone: The target antigen is unknown.

Profiled with immunoSEQ multiplex PCR; TCRdb holds only in-frame clones, not every one. The data show 150,000 to 200,000 clones, 84% seen once. Germline CDR1 and CDR2: SEHNR and FQNEAQ (reference sequence). The CDR3 spans 14 residues. V trimming: 5 bases; J trimming: 1 base; junction bases outside the gene matches: 2. This receptor was identified in a woman in her thirties in good health and CMV-seropositive. This chain uses TRBV7-9 with TRBJ2-7; TRBD2 matches at 10 bases. The sequencing input was PBMCs. Here the CDR3 DNA reads TGTGCCAGCAGCAAACTAGCGGGATCCTACGAGCAGTACTTC. The encoded protein is CASSKLAGSYEQYF.